These 3 T cell receptor beta chains were all obtained from the same sample, sequenced in a study of early T cells in non-severe SARS-CoV-2 infection. TCRdb re-called the 5' RACE reads through MiXCR, storing one row per CDR3 protein. This sample has 20,000 to 25,000 distinct CDR3 sequences, with about 5% found just once. Sequencing was done on a sample of whole blood. These TCRs come from an adult who was a healthcare worker with PCR-confirmed SARS-CoV-2 infection or an uninfected control (not recorded which).

The rearrangement uses TRBV4-1 and TRBJ2-1, with 15 bases that match TRBD2. This CDR3 region has 19 residues. Unmatched junction bases numbered 14, after V lost 6 bases and J lost 5 bases. Germline V lookup: CDR1 MGHRA, CDR2 YSYEKL. CDR3 nucleotide sequence: TGCGCCAGCAGATACGTCCCGGGACTAGCGGGGGGCCCCAACAATGAGCAGTTCTTC. Protein sequence: CASRYVPGLAGGPNNEQFF.

By its share, this clonotype is medium-sized. This chain links TRBV4-2 with TRBJ1-1, with D tentatively TRBD1 (6 bases). V was shortened by 4 bases and J by 6 bases, with 21 bases between the two germline ends. The CDR3 consists of 16 residues. The germline V gene encodes CDR1 LGHNA and CDR2 YNFKEQ. CDR3: CASSRGTGAGAPEAFF. CDR3 coding DNA: TGTGCCAGCAGCCGCGGGACCGGGGCAGGGGCCCCTGAAGCTTTCTTT.

This clonotype was recorded many times. The chain couples TRBV20-1 to TRBJ2-1, with a tentative D call TRBD2 (6 bases). Trimming took 4 bases from V and 3 from J, leaving 19 bases between them. The CDR3 is made up of 16 amino acids. Germline V lookup: CDR1 DFQATT, CDR2 SNEGSKA (reference sequence). The CDR3 loop is CSATDLGGSDYNEQFF. CDR3 in DNA: TGCAGTGCTACCGACCTTGGGGGGAGCGACTACAATGAGCAGTTCTTC.